This TCR beta chain was observed in a study of blood T cell repertoires in COVID-19. Only in-frame clones appear in the TCRdb table, and some are missing; sequencing was by immunoSEQ multiplex PCR. Of under 450,000 clones listed, less than 90% were seen once; the top ten hold roughly 3%. Germline-derived CDR1 and CDR2 are MGHDK and SYGVNS. V lost 5 bases and J lost 3, with 17 bases in between. The CDR3 totals 15 residues. Donors in Cohort 3 counted as recovered after two negative PCRs, clearance, or symptom resolution. The receptor's source is a woman in her 30s who had recovered from COVID-19. The sequenced sample consisted of PBMCs or T cells enriched from blood (not recorded which). The rearrangement links TRBV25-1 to TRBJ2-7, with D possibly TRBD1 on 6 matching bases. As DNA, the CDR3 is TGTGCCAGCAGTCCCCCGGGGCAGGGGCGCTACGAGCAGTACTTC. Its protein is CASSPPGQGRYEQYF.